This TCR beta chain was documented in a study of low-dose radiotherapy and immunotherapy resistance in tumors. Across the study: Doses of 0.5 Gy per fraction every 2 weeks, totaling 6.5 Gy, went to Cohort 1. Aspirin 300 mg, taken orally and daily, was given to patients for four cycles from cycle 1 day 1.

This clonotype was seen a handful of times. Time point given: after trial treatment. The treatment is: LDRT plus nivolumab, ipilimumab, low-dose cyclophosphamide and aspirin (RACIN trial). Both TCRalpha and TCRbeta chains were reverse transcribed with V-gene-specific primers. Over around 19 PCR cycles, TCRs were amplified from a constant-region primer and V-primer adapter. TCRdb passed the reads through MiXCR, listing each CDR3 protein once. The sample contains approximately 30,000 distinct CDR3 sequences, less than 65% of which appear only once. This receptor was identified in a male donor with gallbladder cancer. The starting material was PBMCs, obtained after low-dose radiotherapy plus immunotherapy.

This CDR3 is CASSGRGGGSNQPQHF. Here the CDR3 DNA reads TGTGCCAGCAGTGGTCGGGGCGGAGGGAGCAATCAGCCCCAGCATTTT. The V and J genes are TRBV6-1 and TRBJ1-5; D possibly corresponds to TRBD1 (5 bases). This CDR3 is built from 16 residues. Trimming pared 4 bases from V and 1 base from J, leaving 14 bases between. Germline CDR1 reads MNHNS; CDR2 reads SASEGT.